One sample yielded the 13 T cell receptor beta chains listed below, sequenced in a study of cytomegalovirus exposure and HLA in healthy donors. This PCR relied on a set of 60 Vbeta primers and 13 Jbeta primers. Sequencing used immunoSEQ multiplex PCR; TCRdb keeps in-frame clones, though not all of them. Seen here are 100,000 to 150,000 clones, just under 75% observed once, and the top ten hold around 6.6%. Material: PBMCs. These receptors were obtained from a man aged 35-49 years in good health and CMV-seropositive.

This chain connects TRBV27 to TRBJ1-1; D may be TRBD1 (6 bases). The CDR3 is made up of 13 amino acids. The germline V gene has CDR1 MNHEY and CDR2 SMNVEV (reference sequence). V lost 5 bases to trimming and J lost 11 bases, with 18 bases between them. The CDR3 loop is CASSIGTPGRAFF. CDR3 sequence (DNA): TGTGCCAGCAGTATAGGGACACCCGGTCGGGCTTTCTTT.

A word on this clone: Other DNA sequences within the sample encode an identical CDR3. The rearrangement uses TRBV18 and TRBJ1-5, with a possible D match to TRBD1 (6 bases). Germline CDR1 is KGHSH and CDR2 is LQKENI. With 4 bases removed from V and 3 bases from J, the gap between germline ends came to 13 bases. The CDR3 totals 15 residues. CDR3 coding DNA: TGTGCCAGCTCACAGCTACAGGGCCCCAATCAGCCCCAGCATTTT. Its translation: CASSQLQGPNQPQHF.

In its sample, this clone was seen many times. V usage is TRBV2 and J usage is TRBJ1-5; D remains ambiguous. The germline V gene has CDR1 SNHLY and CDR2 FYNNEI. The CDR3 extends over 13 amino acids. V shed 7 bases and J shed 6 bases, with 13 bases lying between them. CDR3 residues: CASNKEGGQPQHF. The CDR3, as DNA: TGTGCCAGCAATAAGGAGGGTGGTCAGCCCCAGCATTTT.

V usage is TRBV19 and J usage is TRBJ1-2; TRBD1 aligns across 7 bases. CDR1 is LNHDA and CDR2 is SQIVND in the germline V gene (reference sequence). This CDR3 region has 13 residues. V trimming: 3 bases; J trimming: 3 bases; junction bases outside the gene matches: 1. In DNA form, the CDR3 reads TGTGCCAGTAGTATCCAGGGGGACTATGGCTACACCTTC. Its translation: CASSIQGDYGYTF. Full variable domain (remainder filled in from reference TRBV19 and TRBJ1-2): DGGITQSPKYLFRKEGQNVTLSCEQNLNHDAMYWYRQDPGQGLRLIYYSQIVNDFQKGDIAEGYSVSREKKESFPLTVTSAQKNPTAFYLCASSIQGDYGYTFGSGTRLTVV.

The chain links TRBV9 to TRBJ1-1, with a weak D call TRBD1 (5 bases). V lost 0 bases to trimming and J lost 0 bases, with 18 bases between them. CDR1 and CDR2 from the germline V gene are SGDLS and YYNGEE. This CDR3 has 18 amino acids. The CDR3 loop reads CASSVGPGPTSMNTEAFF. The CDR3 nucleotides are TGTGCCAGCAGCGTAGGCCCAGGGCCAACCTCGATGAACACTGAAGCTTTCTTT.

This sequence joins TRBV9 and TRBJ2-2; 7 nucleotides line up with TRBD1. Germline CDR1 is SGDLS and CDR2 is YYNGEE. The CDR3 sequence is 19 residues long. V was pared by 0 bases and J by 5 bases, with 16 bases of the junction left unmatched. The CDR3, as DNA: TGTGCCAGCAGCGTAGAAGGGTCGGTTGGACAGGTGCGGACCGGGGAGCTGTTTTTT. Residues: CASSVEGSVGQVRTGELFF.

CDR3 DNA: TGCGCCAGCAGCGAACTAACTAATGAAAAACTGTTTTTT. Translation gives CASSELTNEKLFF. This chain uses TRBV4-1 with TRBJ1-4; D is ambiguous. Trimming removed 5 bases from V and 1 base from J, with 5 bases in between. Germline V lookup: CDR1 MGHRA, CDR2 YSYEKL. This CDR3 region has 13 residues.

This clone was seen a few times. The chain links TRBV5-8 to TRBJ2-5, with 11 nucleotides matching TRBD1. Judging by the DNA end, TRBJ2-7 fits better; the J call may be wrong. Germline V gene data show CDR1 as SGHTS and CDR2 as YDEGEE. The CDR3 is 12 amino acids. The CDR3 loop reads CASGTGGYEQYF. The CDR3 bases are TGTGCCAGCGGGACAGGGGGCTACGAGCAGTACTTC.

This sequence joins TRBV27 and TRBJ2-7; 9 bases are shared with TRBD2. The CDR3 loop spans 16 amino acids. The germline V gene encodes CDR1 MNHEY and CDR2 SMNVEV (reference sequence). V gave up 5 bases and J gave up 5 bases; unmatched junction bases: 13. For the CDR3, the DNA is TGTGCCAGCAGTCCGTCACCTAGCGGGACCTCGAACGAGCAGTACTTC. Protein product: CASSPSPSGTSNEQYF.

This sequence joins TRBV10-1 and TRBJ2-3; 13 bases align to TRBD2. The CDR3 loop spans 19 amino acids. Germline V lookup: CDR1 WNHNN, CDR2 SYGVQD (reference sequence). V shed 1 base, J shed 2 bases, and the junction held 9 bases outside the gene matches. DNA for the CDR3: TGCGCCAGCAGTGAGTTTCGGCCCGGGACTAGCGGGAACACAGATACGCAGTATTTT. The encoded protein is CASSEFRPGTSGNTDTQYF.

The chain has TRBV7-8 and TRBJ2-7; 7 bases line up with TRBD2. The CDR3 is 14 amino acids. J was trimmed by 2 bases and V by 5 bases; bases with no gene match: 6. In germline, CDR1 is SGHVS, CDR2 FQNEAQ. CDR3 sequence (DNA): TGTGCCAGCAGCGACCCGGGACTAACCTACGAGCAGTACTTC. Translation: CASSDPGLTYEQYF. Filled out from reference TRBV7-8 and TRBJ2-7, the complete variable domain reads GAGVSQSPRYKVAKRGQDVALRCDPISGHVSLFWYQQALGQGPEFLTYFQNEAQLDKSGLPSDRFFAERPEGSVSTLKIQRTQQEDSAVYLCASSDPGLTYEQYFGPGTRLTVT.

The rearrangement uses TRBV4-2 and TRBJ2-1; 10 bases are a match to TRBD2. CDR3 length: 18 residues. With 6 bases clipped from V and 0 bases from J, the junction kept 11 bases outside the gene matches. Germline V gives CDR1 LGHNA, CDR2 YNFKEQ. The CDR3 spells CASRPGPGTSDSYNEQFF. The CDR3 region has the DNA TGTGCCAGCAGGCCCGGCCCTGGGACTAGCGACTCCTACAATGAGCAGTTCTTC.

The CDR3 nucleotides are TGTGCCAGCAGCTCCAGTACAGGGGATTATGGCTACACCTTC. Translating it yields CASSSSTGDYGYTF. The chain links TRBV28 to TRBJ1-2; 7 bases match TRBD1. Trimming removed 6 bases from V and 5 bases from J; junction bases left unmatched: 9. Per the germline V gene, CDR1 is MDHEN and CDR2 is SYDVKM. This CDR3 region has 14 residues.